This TCR beta chain emerged from a study of cytomegalovirus exposure and HLA in healthy donors. Study-level findings and limits: A reported reduction in N-insertions relative to the approximately 640-donor mean was seen in an Asian-associated ancestry cluster in a later analysis.

The germline V gene has CDR1 MGHRA and CDR2 YSYEKL. Between the trimmed V and J ends, which lost 0 bases and 2 bases, there was a span of 11 bases. This CDR3 has 16 amino acids. This clone showed up many times. The antigen is undetermined. The PCR had 60 Vbeta and 13 Jbeta primers. Assay used: immunoSEQ multiplex PCR; TCRdb lists only in-frame clones, some missing. The sample holds some 150,000 clones, over 75% seen once. Sequenced input: PBMCs. The chain has TRBV4-1 and TRBJ1-3, with unresolved D. This receptor was obtained from a woman aged 40 to 50 in good health and CMV-seropositive. CDR3 in DNA: TGCGCCAGCAGCCAAGATTTTCAGGCGACTGGAAACACCATATATTTT. This gives the protein CASSQDFQATGNTIYF.